This T cell receptor beta chain was captured in a study of T-cell memory formation after mild COVID-19. This clonotype was observed at least ten times. TCRdb re-derived calls from the 5' RACE reads in MiXCR, one entry per CDR3 protein. The data hold 110,000 to 150,000 distinct CDR3 sequences, with more than 13% observed a single time. The CDR3 is made up of 18 amino acids. The V gene's germline CDR1 is MGHRA and CDR2 YSYEKL. V was clipped by 4 bases and J by 7 bases, with 26 bases between them. The gene calls are TRBV4-1 and TRBJ2-1, with D perhaps matching TRBD1 (6 bases). Sequenced material: PBMCs or a T cell subset sorted from them (not recorded which). This clonotype was obtained from an adult woman who had mild COVID-19 (a few samples of this study predate the infection). Cell type and time point are not known. In DNA, the CDR3 is TGCGCCAGCAGCCCCCCGGGACACCGGGACGCCTTATCTAATGAGCAGTTCTTC. It is translated as CASSPPGHRDALSNEQFF.